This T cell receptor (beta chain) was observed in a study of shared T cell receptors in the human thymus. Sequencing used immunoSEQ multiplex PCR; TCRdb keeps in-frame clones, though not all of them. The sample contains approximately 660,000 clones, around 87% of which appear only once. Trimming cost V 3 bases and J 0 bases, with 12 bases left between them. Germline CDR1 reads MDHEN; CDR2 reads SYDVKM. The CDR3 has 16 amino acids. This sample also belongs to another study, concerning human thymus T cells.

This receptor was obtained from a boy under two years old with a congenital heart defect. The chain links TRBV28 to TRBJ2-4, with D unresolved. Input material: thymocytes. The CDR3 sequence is CASSFSPNLAKNIQYF. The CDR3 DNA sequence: TGTGCCAGCAGTTTCAGTCCGAACCTAGCCAAAAACATTCAGTACTTC.